This T cell receptor (beta chain) was observed in a study of technical replicates of blood from several donors. Sequencing used immunoSEQ multiplex PCR; TCRdb keeps in-frame clones, though not all of them. The sample holds roughly 45,000 clones, 80% to 95% seen once. This CDR3 spans 14 amino acids. This clone occurred a few times. J is TRBJ2-2 and V is TRBV21-1; the table's D call, TRBD1, has no DNA check behind it. TRBV21-1 is shown as a pseudogene. This TCR came from a human donor in good health. Some clones in this sample may be carry-over from other donors' samples. The sample taken for sequencing was PBMCs. The CDR3 DNA is TGTGGGGCGAGACAGGGACGGGGCACCGGGGAGCTGTTTTTT. Translating it yields CGARQGRGTGELFF.